The rows below give T cell receptor beta chains drawn from one sample of a study of blood T cell repertoires in COVID-19. Method: immunoSEQ multiplex PCR; TCRdb's copy keeps in-frame clones and lacks some. The sample carries 150,000 to 200,000 clones, 86% recorded once. Sequenced: peripheral blood. Receptors were obtained from a woman aged 80 or over in a cohort sampled during active or convalescent COVID-19. CDR3s include the opening cysteine and the closing phenylalanine or tryptophan. The D gene is left open where the match is weak. Some rows mark clone size as missing; the rest say once, few, many or name a class of expanded clone.

j_call: TRBJ2-5; v_call: TRBV5-1; clone_size: -; d_call: -; cdr3_aa: CASSLGRAGETQYF; cdr3_nt: TGCGCCAGCAGCTTGGGCAGGGCTGGAGAGACCCAGTACTTC
j_call: TRBJ1-5; v_call: TRBV2; clone_size: -; d_call: TRBD1; cdr3_aa: CATHPGQGFNQPQHF; cdr3_nt: TGTGCCACTCACCCGGGACAGGGGTTCAATCAGCCCCAGCATTTT
j_call: TRBJ2-5; v_call: TRBV19; clone_size: -; d_call: TRBD2; cdr3_aa: CASSGGLAGGSETQYF; cdr3_nt: TGTGCCTCCTCCGGGGGGTTAGCGGGAGGGTCAGAGACCCAGTACTTC
j_call: TRBJ1-2; v_call: TRBV10-3; clone_size: -; d_call: -; cdr3_aa: CAISESPSYGYTF; cdr3_nt: TGTGCCATCAGTGAGTCGCCCAGCTATGGCTACACCTTC
j_call: TRBJ2-3; v_call: TRBV24-1; clone_size: -; d_call: TRBD1; cdr3_aa: CATSDTLGTGTDTQYF; cdr3_nt: TGTGCCACCAGTGATACCCTAGGGACAGGGACAGATACGCAGTATTTT
j_call: TRBJ2-2; v_call: TRBV5-1; clone_size: -; d_call: -; cdr3_aa: CASSPVGAGELFF; cdr3_nt: TGCGCCAGCAGTCCGGTCGGGGCCGGGGAGCTGTTTTTT
j_call: TRBJ2-1; v_call: TRBV19; clone_size: once; d_call: TRBD2; cdr3_aa: CASSIGGLAGRYSYNEQFF; cdr3_nt: TGTGCCAGTAGTATCGGGGGACTAGCGGGGCGATACTCCTACAATGAGCAGTTCTTC
j_call: TRBJ1-1; v_call: TRBV9; clone_size: -; d_call: -; cdr3_aa: CASSVAQENTEAFF; cdr3_nt: TGTGCCAGCAGCGTAGCTCAGGAGAACACTGAAGCTTTCTTT
j_call: TRBJ1-2; v_call: TRBV7-9; clone_size: -; d_call: TRBD1; cdr3_aa: CASSFGQANYGYTF; cdr3_nt: TGTGCCAGCAGCTTCGGACAGGCAAACTATGGCTACACCTTC
j_call: TRBJ1-1; v_call: TRBV10-1; clone_size: -; d_call: -; cdr3_aa: CASSDQKNTEAFF; cdr3_nt: TGCGCCAGCAGTGACCAGAAGAACACTGAAGCTTTCTTT
j_call: TRBJ2-1; v_call: TRBV19; clone_size: once; d_call: -; cdr3_aa: CASSRTEIYNEQFF; cdr3_nt: TGTGCCAGTAGTAGGACAGAGATATACAATGAGCAGTTCTTC
j_call: TRBJ2-5; v_call: TRBV27; clone_size: -; d_call: TRBD1; cdr3_aa: CASSPTGTGVPETQYF; cdr3_nt: TGTGCCAGCAGTCCGACCGGGACAGGAGTCCCTGAGACCCAGTACTTC
j_call: TRBJ1-2; v_call: TRBV10-3; clone_size: -; d_call: -; cdr3_aa: CAIRGAANYGYTF; cdr3_nt: TGTGCCATCCGGGGGGCAGCTAACTATGGCTACACCTTC
j_call: TRBJ2-2; v_call: TRBV29-1; clone_size: -; d_call: TRBD2; cdr3_aa: CSVASGAGGELFF; cdr3_nt: TGCAGCGTTGCTAGCGGGGCAGGCGGGGAGCTGTTTTTT
j_call: TRBJ1-5; v_call: TRBV6-5; clone_size: -; d_call: -; cdr3_aa: CATETYQPQHF; cdr3_nt: TGTGCCACCGAAACTTATCAGCCCCAGCATTTT
j_call: TRBJ1-5; v_call: TRBV3-1/TRBV3-2; clone_size: -; d_call: TRBD1; cdr3_aa: CASSLRQGDQPQHF; cdr3_nt: TGTGCCAGCAGCCTCCGACAGGGCGATCAGCCCCAGCATTTT
j_call: TRBJ2-3; v_call: TRBV7-2; clone_size: -; d_call: -; cdr3_aa: CASSLVMTDTQYF; cdr3_nt: TGTGCCAGCAGCTTAGTTATGACAGATACGCAGTATTTT
j_call: TRBJ1-5; v_call: TRBV4-3; clone_size: -; d_call: TRBD1; cdr3_aa: CASSQDLAQGAGQPQHF; cdr3_nt: TGCGCCAGCAGCCAAGATCTGGCGCAGGGGGCGGGTCAGCCCCAGCATTTT
j_call: TRBJ2-2; v_call: TRBV2; clone_size: -; d_call: TRBD2; cdr3_aa: CASSELLAATGELFF; cdr3_nt: TGTGCCAGCAGTGAACTCCTAGCGGCCACCGGGGAGCTGTTTTTT
j_call: TRBJ1-6; v_call: TRBV28; clone_size: few; d_call: TRBD1; cdr3_aa: CASRGQGVPKRRSPLHF; cdr3_nt: TGTGCCAGCAGGGGACAGGGAGTACCCAAAAGAAGATCACCCCTCCACTTT
j_call: TRBJ1-2; v_call: TRBV19; clone_size: -; d_call: TRBD1; cdr3_aa: CASRKGVRGNYGYTF; cdr3_nt: TGTGCCAGCCGAAAAGGGGTCAGGGGGAACTATGGCTACACCTTC
j_call: TRBJ2-3; v_call: TRBV7-9; clone_size: -; d_call: TRBD2; cdr3_aa: CASTSGSLNTQYF; cdr3_nt: TGTGCCAGCACTAGCGGGAGCTTGAATACGCAGTATTTT
j_call: TRBJ1-2; v_call: TRBV28; clone_size: once; d_call: TRBD1; cdr3_aa: CASSPQTNRGLRYGYTF; cdr3_nt: TGTGCCAGCAGTCCTCAGACCAACAGGGGATTACGTTATGGCTACACCTTC
j_call: TRBJ2-7; v_call: TRBV20-1; clone_size: -; d_call: -; cdr3_aa: CSAGHYEQYF; cdr3_nt: TGCAGTGCTGGACACTACGAGCAGTACTTC
j_call: TRBJ2-1; v_call: TRBV30; clone_size: -; d_call: TRBD2; cdr3_aa: CAWTGGGNEQFF; cdr3_nt: TGTGCCTGGACTGGCGGGGGTAATGAGCAGTTCTTC
j_call: TRBJ2-2; v_call: TRBV5-1; clone_size: -; d_call: -; cdr3_aa: CASSLAPGLMVGELFF; cdr3_nt: TGCGCCAGCAGCTTGGCCCCGGGACTTATGGTCGGGGAGCTGTTTTTT
j_call: TRBJ2-6; v_call: TRBV4-3; clone_size: -; d_call: -; cdr3_aa: CASSQGAASGANVLTF; cdr3_nt: TGCGCCAGCAGCCAAGGGGCAGCTTCTGGGGCCAACGTCCTGACTTTC
j_call: TRBJ2-1; v_call: TRBV6-5; clone_size: -; d_call: TRBD2; cdr3_aa: CATTSGGTYNEQFF; cdr3_nt: TGTGCCACCACCTCGGGGGGGACGTACAATGAGCAGTTCTTC
j_call: TRBJ1-2; v_call: TRBV7-2; clone_size: few; d_call: -; cdr3_aa: CASSLDTYNYGYTF; cdr3_nt: TGTGCCAGCAGCTTGGACACCTATAACTATGGCTACACCTTC
j_call: TRBJ2-5; v_call: TRBV4-1; clone_size: -; d_call: -; cdr3_aa: CASSQVGRRETQYF; cdr3_nt: TGCGCCAGCAGCCAAGTTGGTAGGAGGGAGACCCAGTACTTC
j_call: TRBJ2-1; v_call: TRBV10-1; clone_size: -; d_call: TRBD2; cdr3_aa: CASSDRRLAFYNEQFF; cdr3_nt: TGCGCCAGCAGTGACCGCCGACTAGCGTTCTACAATGAGCAGTTCTTC
j_call: TRBJ2-5; v_call: TRBV24-1; clone_size: -; d_call: -; cdr3_aa: CGDKGPGQPAAETQYF; cdr3_nt: TGCGGCGACAAGGGCCCTGGACAACCCGCCGCAGAGACCCAGTACTTC
j_call: TRBJ2-1; v_call: TRBV7-2; clone_size: -; d_call: TRBD2; cdr3_aa: CASSSRGTSGSKQFF; cdr3_nt: TGTGCCAGCAGCTCCAGGGGGACTAGCGGGAGTAAGCAGTTCTTC
j_call: TRBJ2-5; v_call: TRBV18; clone_size: -; d_call: TRBD2; cdr3_aa: CASSPGAGGWWETQYF; cdr3_nt: TGTGCCAGCTCACCCGGCGCGGGAGGTTGGTGGGAGACCCAGTACTTC
j_call: TRBJ2-1; v_call: TRBV7-9; clone_size: -; d_call: TRBD2; cdr3_aa: CASRIAGGPLDEQFF; cdr3_nt: TGTGCCAGCAGAATAGCGGGAGGGCCGTTAGATGAGCAGTTCTTC
j_call: TRBJ2-3; v_call: TRBV9; clone_size: -; d_call: -; cdr3_aa: CASSVVVGGLSTDTQYF; cdr3_nt: TGTGCCAGCAGCGTAGTCGTTGGGGGCTTGAGTACAGATACGCAGTATTTT
j_call: TRBJ1-1; v_call: TRBV6-1; clone_size: -; d_call: -; cdr3_aa: CASSEGRGMDTEAFF; cdr3_nt: TGTGCCAGCAGTGAAGGCAGGGGCATGGACACTGAAGCTTTCTTT